This T cell receptor (beta chain) was found in a study of HIV-infected patients and healthy controls. From germline, CDR1 is SNHLY and CDR2 FYNNEI. The length of the CDR3 is 11 residues. With 6 bases removed from V and 8 bases from J, the gap between germline ends came to 10 bases. Reverse transcription used roughly 450 ng RNA and constant-region primers for alpha and beta. Alpha and beta chain libraries were made separately by chain-specific third strand synthesis with multiplexing indices. A roughly 24-cycle PCR with P5s and P7 primers followed a short adapter-adding first PCR. TCRdb reanalysed the 5' RACE reads using MiXCR and keeps one entry per CDR3 protein. The sample records some 19,000 distinct CDR3 sequences, around a tenth being singletons. Whole blood was used without fractionation, so all unsorted peripheral T cells were included. This clonotype has at least ten counts.

The source is an adult in good health. The gene calls are TRBV2 and TRBJ1-2; the D is unclear. The sample comprised blood. The CDR3 spells CASRERTGYTF. The CDR3, as DNA: TGTGCCAGCAGGGAAAGGACCGGCTACACCTTC.